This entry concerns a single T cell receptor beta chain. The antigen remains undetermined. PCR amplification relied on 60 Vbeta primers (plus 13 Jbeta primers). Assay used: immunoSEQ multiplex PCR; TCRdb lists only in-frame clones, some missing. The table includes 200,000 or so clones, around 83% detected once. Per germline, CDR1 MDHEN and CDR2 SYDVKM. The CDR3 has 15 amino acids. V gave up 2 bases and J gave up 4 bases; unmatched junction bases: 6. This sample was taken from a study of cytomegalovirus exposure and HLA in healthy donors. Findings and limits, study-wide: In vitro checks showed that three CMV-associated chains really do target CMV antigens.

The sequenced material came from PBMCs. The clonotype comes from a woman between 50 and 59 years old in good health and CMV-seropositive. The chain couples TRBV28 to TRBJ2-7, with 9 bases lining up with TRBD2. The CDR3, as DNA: TGTGCCAGCAGTTTAGTAAGTAGCGGGGGATACGAGCAGTACTTC. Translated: CASSLVSSGGYEQYF.